This T cell receptor beta chain was recorded in a study of T cells in Graves' hyperthyroidism and ophthalmopathy (dated by TCRdb to between 2018 and 2021). In the study overall: Peripheral blood samples were taken at the time of initial diagnosis, prior to any treatment. TCR V-J signatures able to tell the groups apart were searched for in a discovery cohort of 90 to 100 patients, of whom over 40 had Graves' ophthalmopathy and around 58 had stable Graves' hyperthyroidism. Following sampling, methimazole starting at 30 mg daily was given to hyperthyroidism patients, and high-dose intravenous methylprednisolone was given to ophthalmopathy patients. Thyroid tissue and blood T-cell repertoires from six Graves' hyperthyroidism patients were also compared in the study. An independent validation cohort of around 19 hyperthyroidism patients and about 15 patients who later progressed to ophthalmopathy tested prospective prediction of ophthalmopathy. The 100 or so discovery patients were randomly divided into training and test sets at a 7:3 ratio. The paper describes TCR Vbeta CDR3 sequencing of 140 or so peripheral blood samples, made up of 43 ophthalmopathy patients, more than 70 hyperthyroidism patients and about 17 progressor patients. Points the paper makes about the study in general: Ophthalmopathy was separated from stable hyperthyroidism by a 13 V-J signature model, with approximately 89% sensitivity and roughly 81% specificity obtained in cross-validation and 80%/75% obtained in testing. In validation, the model predicted progression to ophthalmopathy with 60% to 71% sensitivity and less than 75% specificity, a median of 6.5 months before onset. Sample size was not statistically predetermined, and blinding of investigators to group allocation was not performed. Most expanded thyroid clonotypes (frequency above 0.001) were also detected in blood, a finding suggesting that blood repertoires may reflect thyroid immune responses.

Stable Graves' hyperthyroidism was defined as no progression to ophthalmopathy during 18 months of follow-up. Hyperthyroidism patients were aged 18 to 65 years and newly diagnosed, with disease duration of less than 2 months. Any patient with an uncontrolled infection, another autoimmune disease, pregnancy or lactation was excluded. Clinical symptoms, serum thyroxine and TRAb, thyroid ultrasound, and orbital computed tomography formed the basis for the diagnoses. PBMCs were isolated from 7.5 to 10 ml of fresh peripheral blood by Ficoll-Paque density gradient centrifugation. Trizol reagent was used to extract total RNA, and RNA quality was then checked on an Agilent 2100 Bioanalyzer. Amplification of TCR beta CDR3 regions was carried out from RNA transcripts. The TCR CDR3 was subjected to a first round of RT-PCR using the HTBI primer set and the Qiagen OneStep RT-PCR kit. Libraries were constructed in a second round of multiplex PCR, after which size selection and purification were carried out. Libraries were sequenced paired-end with 100 bp reads on an Illumina HiSeq2000. For the original study's pipeline: SOAPnuke was used to process the raw data, removing reads that contained adapters or uncalled bases, had a mean Phred below 15, or lacked an exact match to the constant primer or identifier. COPE v1.2.5 was used to merge high-quality paired reads, and clonotypes were defined as unique nucleotide sequences. MiTCR v1.1 was used to align the clonotypes against IMGT TRBV, TRBD and TRBJ reference segments. Analysis was restricted to V-J combinations with a frequency above 0.0001, which covered about 99% of repertoires. A TCS score was defined as the ratio between F50 (clonal expansion) and ExV (chaos), using BLOSUM62-based TCRdist between CDR3 peptides within each V-J. Welch's t-statistics and random forest reduced approximately 520 V-J features to 13, which were used in a naive Bayes classifier (R e1071). The public reads were reanalyzed by TCRdb: fastp trimming at Q25, MiXCR alignment, in-frame beta chains only. Records with the same CDR3 protein are collapsed into one entry carrying the most frequent genes and DNA. The V and J calls were not made by the authors but by TCRdb's processing. The sample yields around 190,000 distinct CDR3 sequences; approximately 15% were counted once. The ten largest clones represent 29% of the sample.

Many counts were recorded for this clonotype. This receptor's antigen is unknown. No much larger clone is present one base from it, and per-base qualities are unavailable. CDR1 is given as SNHLY and CDR2 as FYNNEI, both from the germline V gene. V and J lose 2 bases and 2 bases, and a span of 13 bases separates them. From the cysteine through the phenylalanine, the CDR3 covers 15 amino acids. The entry retains the CDR3 DNA only, 45 bases that are in frame from base 1. This receptor was obtained from a woman between 50 and 59 years old with Graves' hyperthyroidism. Sequences were obtained from blood. Here the chain combines TRBV2 and TRBJ2-7, with the D segment identity uncertain. The CDR3 is CASSESQIKAYEQYF. The DNA sequence is given as TGTGCCAGCAGTGAATCACAGATAAAAGCCTACGAGCAGTACTTC.